These 24 T cell receptor beta chains originate from one sample sequenced in a study of post-analysis software for immune sequencing data. Notes on the study in general: Patients showed TRBV5-6, TRBV5-1 and TRBV20-1 among several TRBV segments more frequent than in controls.

The authors incorporated unique molecular identifiers into the TCR beta cDNA libraries. TCRdb called the PCR reads again in MiXCR, with one record for every CDR3 protein. The sample shows about half a million distinct CDR3 sequences, under 40% of them seen only once. No antigen has been assigned to these receptors. The sample was blood. The receptors originated from a girl aged 2-17 years with multiple sclerosis.

The chain combines TRBV12-3 or TRBV12-4 with TRBJ1-5; D is uncertain. The CDR3 totals 16 residues. Trimming pared 5 bases from V and 3 bases from J, leaving 17 bases between. The CDR3 protein is CASSRFIDLDNQPQHF. CDR3 nucleotides: TGTGCCAGCAGTCGGTTTATCGACCTGGACAATCAGCCCCAGCATTTT.

In this sample, this clonotype turned up a few times. The V call is TRBV2, the J call TRBJ1-2; D unclear. Trimming cost V 2 bases and J 7 bases, with 11 bases left between them. The CDR3 length is 13 residues. Germline V gene data show CDR1 as SNHLY and CDR2 as FYNNEI. CDR3 sequence: CASSESVTRGYTF. Written as DNA, the CDR3 is TGTGCCAGCAGTGAATCGGTAACGCGTGGCTACACCTTC.

This clonotype was seen a handful of times. The chain is built from TRBV9 and TRBJ2-3, with 7 bases that match TRBD2. V shed 3 bases and J 6 bases; nucleotides not matched to a gene: 16. The germline gives CDR1 SGDLS, CDR2 YYNGEE. The CDR3 loop spans 17 amino acids. CDR3 nucleotide sequence: TGTGCCAGCAGCGGACTCAGCGGGGCGGCCCCCTGGGATACGCAGTATTTT. This codes for CASSGLSGAAPWDTQYF.

This clonotype came up a few times. The chain uses TRBV6-2 or TRBV6-3 and TRBJ1-5; D call uncertain. Germline CDR1 and CDR2: MNHEY and SVGEGT. The CDR3 spans 15 residues. Trimming took 5 bases from V and 3 from J, leaving 14 bases between them. The CDR3 is CASSDWGAPNQPQHF. CDR3 coding DNA: TGTGCCAGCAGTGATTGGGGAGCACCCAATCAGCCCCAGCATTTT.

This clonotype was detected a few times. The chain combines TRBV10-2 with TRBJ1-2; D ambiguous. CDR1 and CDR2 (germline): WSHSY, SAAADI. This CDR3 comprises 13 residues. V was cut by 6 bases and J by 3 bases, with 11 bases left in between. The CDR3 nucleotides read TGCGCCAGCAGCCCTAGTAAGGACTATGGCTACACCTTC. Amino acids: CASSPSKDYGYTF.

The J gene is TRBJ1-2, the V gene TRBV2; 9 bases map to TRBD1. Germline V gene sequence: CDR1 SNHLY, CDR2 FYNNEI. Losses at the gene ends were 2 bases for V and 6 bases for J; bases not matched to a gene: 1. This CDR3 is 13 amino acids long. This CDR3 reads CASSERDRDGYTF. The CDR3 DNA reads as TGTGCCAGCAGTGAAAGGGACAGGGATGGCTACACCTTC.

This clonotype has just a few counts. The chain links TRBV27 to TRBJ1-4; the D is unclear. Trimming cost V 7 bases and J 8 bases, with 23 bases left between them. The CDR3 totals 16 residues. From germline, CDR1 is MNHEY and CDR2 SMNVEV (reference sequence). The CDR3 loop reads CASKPLGEGLGEKLFF. The CDR3 DNA reads as TGTGCCAGCAAGCCCCTCGGGGAGGGTCTGGGCGAAAAACTGTTTTTT.

The chain has TRBV15 and TRBJ1-2; D gene unclear. This CDR3 has 13 residues. V was cut by 2 bases and J by 8 bases, with 12 bases left in between. Germline V gene lookup returns CDR1 LNHNV and CDR2 YYDKDF (reference sequence). The CDR3 spells CATSRSQQEGYTF. Written as DNA, the CDR3 is TGTGCCACCAGCAGATCCCAACAAGAAGGCTACACCTTC. Looking up the rest from reference TRBV15 and TRBJ1-2 gives the full variable domain: DAMVIQNPRYQVTQFGKPVTLSCSQTLNHNVMYWYQQKSSQAPKLLFHYYDKDFNNEADTPDNFQSRRPNTSFCFLDIRSPGLGDTAMYLCATSRSQQEGYTFGSGTRLTVV.

This clonotype has only a few counts. This chain links TRBV5-5 with TRBJ1-2; 7 nucleotides align to TRBD1. There are 16 residues in the CDR3. V gave up 5 bases and J gave up 1 base; unmatched junction bases: 11. Germline values: CDR1 SGHKS, CDR2 YYEKEE (reference sequence). Here the CDR3 DNA reads TGTGCCAGCAGAAACCTCCCGGGACAGAGTAACTATGGCTACACCTTC. Protein product: CASRNLPGQSNYGYTF.

This clonotype was found a few times. The J gene is TRBJ2-7, the V gene TRBV5-1; D remains ambiguous. The CDR3 is 14 amino acids. The germline V gene has CDR1 SGHRS and CDR2 YFSETQ. Trimming left V 2 bases short and J 0 bases short, with 9 bases between. The CDR3, as DNA: TGCGCCAGCAGCTTTACTACGGACTCCTACGAGCAGTACTTC. It is translated as CASSFTTDSYEQYF.

The chain carries TRBV4-1 and TRBJ1-2; TRBD1 agrees at 9 bases. The CDR3 sequence is 16 residues long. After removal of 3 bases from V and 0 bases from J, the junction contained 5 bases not matched to a gene. The germline gives CDR1 MGHRA, CDR2 YSYEKL. CDR3 coding DNA: TGCGCCAGCAGCCAGGGACAGGGAAGGTCTAACTATGGCTACACCTTC. It specifies CASSQGQGRSNYGYTF.

In its sample, this clonotype was seen a few times. The V call is TRBV2, the J call TRBJ2-7, with 10 bases identical to TRBD1. This CDR3 is built from 14 residues. Trimming cost V 6 bases and J 1 base; bases outside gene matches: 3. Germline V lookup: CDR1 SNHLY, CDR2 FYNNEI. The DNA for the CDR3 is TGTGCCAGCAGGGGGACAGGGGTTTCCTACGAGCAGTACTTC. Protein: CASRGTGVSYEQYF.

The gene calls are TRBV6-2 or TRBV6-3 and TRBJ2-1; either TRBD1 or TRBD2 may supply D (6 bases each). Germline V gives CDR1 MNHEY, CDR2 SVGEGT. Trimming took 2 bases from V and 2 from J, leaving 16 bases between them. This CDR3 region has 17 residues. CDR3 in amino acids: CASSYGSRGLTYNEQFF. The CDR3, as DNA: TGTGCCAGCAGTTACGGAAGCAGGGGACTTACCTACAATGAGCAGTTCTTC.

V usage is TRBV10-3 and J usage is TRBJ2-1; TRBD1 agrees at 9 bases. V lost 6 bases, J lost 2 bases, and 5 bases stayed unmatched. The CDR3 totals 15 residues. Germline V gene lookup returns CDR1 ENHRY and CDR2 SYGVKD. The CDR3 DNA is TGTGCCATCAGATCCGGGACAGGGACCTACAATGAGCAGTTCTTC. It yields the protein CAIRSGTGTYNEQFF.

The genes are TRBV20-1 and TRBJ1-1, with TRBD1 matching 7 bases. Germline-derived CDR1 and CDR2 are DFQATT and SNEGSKA (reference sequence). V was clipped by 5 bases and J by 4 bases; unmatched bases: 4. The CDR3 covers 12 residues. This CDR3 is CSAPRQGTEAFF. CDR3 DNA: TGCAGTGCTCCCAGACAGGGCACTGAAGCTTTCTTT.

The chain links TRBV20-1 to TRBJ1-2, with D possibly matching TRBD1 (6 bases). Germline CDR1 is DFQATT and CDR2 is SNEGSKA (reference sequence). Trimming took off 3 bases at V and 3 bases at J, with 11 bases between the two ends. The CDR3 runs to 13 residues. CDR3 DNA sequence: TGCAGTGCTAGGGGGGGGGCTGACTATGGCTACACCTTC. Residues: CSARGGADYGYTF.

This clonotype showed up just a few times. CDR3 nucleotide sequence: TGCAGTGCCTCGACAGGGTGGGATACTAATGAAAAACTGTTTTTT. Translated, it gives CSASTGWDTNEKLFF. The chain combines TRBV20-1 with TRBJ1-4; 7 bases align to TRBD1. V lost 6 bases to trimming and J lost 2 bases; unmatched junction nucleotides: 9. The germline CDR1 and CDR2 sequences are DFQATT and SNEGSKA (reference sequence). There are 15 residues in the CDR3.

J is TRBJ1-1 and V is TRBV6-5; D is ambiguous. CDR3 length: 13 residues. From germline, CDR1 is MNHEY and CDR2 SVGAGI. Deletions cut 3 bases from V and 12 bases from J, with 17 bases between. Here the CDR3 DNA reads TGTGCCAGCAGTTATTCCAGGTCGTCGGTCCCTTTCTTT. Its translation: CASSYSRSSVPFF.

The table lists this clonotype with many counts. This chain connects TRBV29-1 to TRBJ2-3; D gene ambiguous. Germline V gene sequence: CDR1 SQVTM, CDR2 ANQGSEA. V was cut by 5 bases and J by 5 bases, with 8 bases left in between. This CDR3 is 11 amino acids long. The CDR3 protein is CSVIVGDTQYF. Written as DNA, the CDR3 is TGCAGCGTTATAGTGGGAGATACGCAGTATTTT.

J is TRBJ2-5 and V is TRBV6-6, with D hard to call. Trimming took off 2 bases at V and 1 base at J, with 14 bases between the two ends. Germline-derived CDR1 and CDR2 are MNHNY and SVGAGI (reference sequence). The length of the CDR3 is 16 residues. CDR3 region: CASSYPRTDFQETQYF. In nucleotides, the CDR3 is TGTGCCAGCAGTTACCCCCGGACGGATTTCCAAGAGACCCAGTACTTC.

A few counts support this clonotype. The gene calls are TRBV2 and TRBJ1-5; 7 bases are shared with TRBD1. The V segment lost 8 bases and the J segment 4 bases; nucleotides outside the gene matches: 5. Germline loops: CDR1 SNHLY, CDR2 FYNNEI. The CDR3 runs to 13 residues. In nucleotides, the CDR3 is TGTGCCAGCCGGACAGGCCGAAATCAGCCCCAGCATTTT. Protein sequence: CASRTGRNQPQHF.

Regarding this clonotype: The junction does not match germline at one end; this may be a read error. This chain joins TRBV20-1 and TRBJ2-5; D gene uncertain. CDR3 size: 14 residues. The germline CDR1 and CDR2 sequences are DFQATT and SNEGSKA (reference sequence). The CDR3 loop is CSPSFGDSRETQYF. In DNA, the CDR3 is TGCAGTCCTAGTTTCGGCGACTCCCGGGAGACCCAGTACTTC.

The chain carries TRBV7-3 and TRBJ2-1, with 8 nucleotides matching TRBD2. The junction had 4 bases not matched to a gene; V was cut back by 2 bases and J by 7 bases. CDR1 and CDR2 (germline): SGHTA, FQGTGA. The CDR3 length is 14 residues. The CDR3 nucleotides read TGTGCCAGCAGCTTAGCCGGGAGGGGGAATGAGCAGTTCTTC. This sequence encodes CASSLAGRGNEQFF.

This clonotype showed up just a few times. V usage is TRBV2 and J usage is TRBJ2-7, with D maybe TRBD1 (5 bases). V was trimmed by 5 bases and J by 0 bases, leaving 17 bases between them. Germline V gene data show CDR1 as SNHLY and CDR2 as FYNNEI. CDR3 length: 16 amino acids. For the CDR3, the DNA is TGTGCCAGCAGTCGCAAGACAGTTCCCAGCTCCTACGAGCAGTACTTC. Translation: CASSRKTVPSSYEQYF.